The 5 T cell receptor beta chains below come from one sample, sequenced in a study of Ad26.COV2.S vaccination and SARS-CoV-2 variants. The data were produced by immunoSEQ multiplex PCR, yet TCRdb's version contains in-frame clones alone and is incomplete. The data contain 440,000 or so clones, 80% to 95% of them singletons. Specified treatment: about 20 received Ad26.COV2.S at low or high dose, single or two shots; 5 received placebo; per-sample allocation not given. Day 63 after the first injection of vaccine or placebo was the sampling time. The input for sequencing was peripheral blood, taken in a trial of Ad26.COV2.S vaccine versus placebo. All receptors come from a person aged 18 to 65 who received the Ad26.COV2.S COVID-19 vaccine or a placebo.

The rearrangement joins TRBV2 to TRBJ2-3; no definite D call. Germline V gene sequence: CDR1 SNHLY, CDR2 FYNNEI. The CDR3 is 12 amino acids. With 2 bases removed from V and 5 bases from J, the gap between germline ends came to 5 bases. CDR3 nucleotide sequence: TGTGCCAGCAGTGAAACTGGAGATACGCAGTATTTT. This sequence encodes CASSETGDTQYF. The variable domain in full, completed from reference TRBV2 and TRBJ2-3, reads EPEVTQTPSHQVTQMGQEVILRCVPISNHLYFYWYRQILGQKVEFLVSFYNNEISEKSEIFDDQFSVERPDGSNFTLKIRSTKLEDSAMYFCASSETGDTQYFGPGTRLTVL.

This sequence joins TRBV4-1 and TRBJ1-1; D call uncertain. V gave up 4 bases and J gave up 0 bases, with 6 bases separating them. This CDR3 region has 13 residues. The germline V gene has CDR1 MGHRA and CDR2 YSYEKL. The CDR3 reads CASSPVMNTEAFF. The CDR3, as DNA: TGCGCCAGCAGCCCCGTCATGAACACTGAAGCTTTCTTT.

The CDR3 sequence: CASSSLGGAKNIQYF. Written as DNA, the CDR3 is TGTGCCAGCAGCTCGCTTGGCGGCGCCAAAAACATTCAGTACTTC. This sequence joins TRBV7-9 and TRBJ2-4; D not resolved. From germline, CDR1 is SEHNR and CDR2 FQNEAQ (reference sequence). V was cut by 4 bases and J by 1 base, with 11 bases left in between. This CDR3 region has 15 residues.

The chain combines TRBV5-5 with TRBJ2-5, with 12 bases lining up with TRBD2. V shed 4 bases, J shed 4 bases, and the junction held 8 bases outside the gene matches. This CDR3 region has 16 residues. Germline lookup yields CDR1 SGHKS and CDR2 YYEKEE (reference sequence). The CDR3 region is CASSRGLAGLGETQYF. For the CDR3, the DNA is TGTGCCAGCAGCAGGGGACTAGCGGGTCTAGGAGAGACCCAGTACTTC.

The gene calls are TRBV6-5 and TRBJ2-1; D remains unclear. In germline, CDR1 is MNHEY, CDR2 SVGAGI. The CDR3 runs to 15 residues. Trimming took 5 bases from V and 10 from J, leaving 21 bases between them. The CDR3 nucleotides are TGTGCCAGCAGTCCTCGAGGACCCGACATGGGGGAGCAGTTCTTC. As protein: CASSPRGPDMGEQFF.